Described below is a single T cell receptor beta chain sequence and its context. The antigen remains undetermined. TCRdb independently ran MiXCR on the reads; one entry per CDR3 protein. The table has 650,000 to 900,000 distinct CDR3 sequences, about 29% seen once. This entry comes from a study of T cell repertoires in cytomegalovirus infection. Study summary: HLA-C-restricted CMV epitopes, recently identified, and well-studied HLA-B-restricted ones were used by the study. From public TCR beta signatures came an indication of both CMV infection and matching HLA type.

Study results and limitations: The cumulative frequency of public TCR beta families distinguished individuals who carried CMV together with the relevant HLA. Ex vivo, HLA-C-restricted CMV-specific TCR beta clonotypes prevailed over the rest of the response.

CDR1 SQVTM and CDR2 ANQGSEA come from the germline V gene. V trimming: 6 bases; J trimming: 7 bases; junction bases outside the gene matches: 16. This CDR3 is 15 amino acids long. The sequencing used cultured CD8+ T cells from PBMCs, collected from culture after CMV antigen stimulation. The sequence derives from a human donor in good health (CMV status not recorded). Some clones in this sample may be carry-over from other donors' samples. J is TRBJ2-3 and V is TRBV29-1, with 7 bases aligning to TRBD2. The CDR3 sequence is CSVEGQAGPPNTQYF. DNA for the CDR3: TGCAGCGTCGAGGGGCAAGCGGGGCCCCCCAATACGCAGTATTTT.